This T cell receptor (beta chain) was recovered during a study of blood T cell repertoires in COVID-19. Study at large: COVID-19 samples from acute and convalescent phases originated in the United States, Italy and Spain. Sample material is recorded as cDNA or gDNA derived from T cells, B-cell-depleted T cells, or PBMCs.

Per the original methods: By means of reference gene primer amplification, nucleated cell counts were estimated. TCRdb's copy holds only in-frame clones and misses some; the assay was immunoSEQ multiplex PCR. The V and J calls and the clone size are those of that table, but D and trimming were determined from the DNA. Of 400,000 or so clones in the sample, 70% to 90% are singletons; the top ten hold roughly 1.5%. Enrollment of patients from Seattle took place during active infection, with longitudinal follow-up. The CDR3 runs 17 residues. Germline values: CDR1 SGHAT, CDR2 FQNNGV. V lost 1 base to trimming and J lost 5 bases; unmatched junction nucleotides: 10.

Sequencing was done on a sample of peripheral blood. This clonotype was obtained from a woman in her forties with COVID-19, enrolled during active disease. The genes are TRBV11-2 and TRBJ2-5, with 10 nucleotides matching TRBD2. The CDR3 nucleotides read TGTGCCAGCAGCTTAGGAGCGCTAGCGGGAGCGAAGGAGACCCAGTACTTC. Translated: CASSLGALAGAKETQYF. Combining the CDR3 with reference TRBV11-2 and TRBJ2-5 gives the whole variable domain EAGVAQSPRYKIIEKRQSVAFWCNPISGHATLYWYQQILGQGPKLLIQFQNNGVVDDSQLPKDRFSAERLKGVDSTLKIQPAKLEDSAVYLCASSLGALAGAKETQYFGPGTRLLVL.